This TCR beta chain comes out of a study of Ad26.COV2.S vaccination and SARS-CoV-2 variants listed by TCRdb under 2021. About the full investigation: Donors in the vaccine arm were drawn from COV1001, a phase I-IIa trial of Ad26.COV2.S in healthy adults that was multicentre, randomized, double-blind and placebo-controlled. Participants in the trial were split at random into five groups of five each, receiving low-dose or high-dose Ad26.COV2.S once or twice, or else placebo on both occasions. Throughout the experiments and outcome assessment, investigators stayed blinded to trial group allocation. TCRbeta repertoire sequencing was used to assess the specificity and breadth of SARS-CoV-2-reactive T cell receptors after Ad26.COV2.S vaccination. Dosing of Ad26.COV2.S was intramuscular, at either 5x10^10 or 1x10^11 viral particles, delivered as one shot or as two shots spaced 56 days apart. A total of some 30 samples were included in the TCR-sequenced set, comprising around 19 Ad26.COV2.S vaccine recipients, 5 placebo recipients and 8 SARS-CoV-2 convalescent individuals.

The treatment or condition tag for this specimen amounts to: 15 to 20 received Ad26.COV2.S at low or high dose, single or two shots; 5 received placebo; per-sample allocation not given. Repertoires of vaccine and placebo recipients were sequenced from samples taken on day 63 after the first injection. Cohort 1b enrolled around 23 adults aged 18-55 years at a single site in Boston, USA, between 29 July and 7 August 2020. Ad26.COV2.S consisted of a replication-incompetent adenovirus type 26 vector by which a prefusion-stabilized SARS-CoV-2 spike protein from the original Wuhan strain was expressed. The CDR3 measures 11 amino acids from cysteine to phenylalanine. Only the CDR3 DNA stays, 33 bases, in frame from base 1. At the junction V is shortened by 5 bases and J by 3 bases, with 7 bases in between. The germline V gene (reference sequence) supplies CDR1 DFQATT and CDR2 SNEGSKA. The immunoSEQ Assay was used to sequence TCRbeta CDR3 regions. After extraction, genomic DNA underwent amplification by bias-controlled multiplex PCR, followed by high-throughput sequencing. The original pipeline was this. Collapsing and filtering of sequences were performed to quantify the absolute abundance of each unique TCRbeta CDR3 region. T cell fraction was estimated by normalization of TCRbeta template counts to usable DNA, with usable DNA being measured through amplification of reference genes present in all nucleated cells. Repertoire TCRs were annotated as SARS-CoV-2-specific by exact matching of V gene, CDR3 amino acid sequence and J gene to a known reactive TCR set. The reference SARS-CoV-2 TCR set was obtained from MIRA and was filtered for enrichment in COVID-19-positive ImmuneCODE repertoires, whereby public or cross-reactive TCRs were removed. Based on the MIRA antigens, annotated TCRs were further analysed at the level of specific ORF or position within ORF. Breadth was defined as the number of annotated unique rearrangements divided by the total number of unique productive rearrangements, and depth was defined as the summed frequency of the annotated unique rearrangements. Two-sided Wilcoxon rank-sum tests were applied when comparing TCR breadth between groups. TCRdb holds this immuneACCESS table with in-frame rearrangements only. Some clones are missing; in checked studies, unresolved V genes explain under half, and the rest has no known cause. V and J calls and clone size come straight from that table; D and trimming were deduced from the DNA. The sample profile shows approximately 460,000 clones; 89% of them were found once. More than 1.5% of the sample is taken by the ten largest.

A remark on this clone: Its specific antigen is unknown. Nothing much larger sits one base from this clone, and base qualities are not available.

Broader findings and caveats from the paper: Comparable non-spike TCR breadth was observed between vaccine and placebo recipients, consistent with only spike being contained in the vaccine. The authors noted that total T cell responses may have been underestimated by the TCR breadth and depth analyses. Substantial breadth of spike-specific CD8+ and CD4+ T cell responses was reported after vaccination. Ad26.COV2.S recipients had higher spike-specific TCR breadth than placebo recipients (P = 0.0014). Comparing responses between vaccine doses or regimens was not something the study was powered to do.

This chain is built from TRBV20-1 and TRBJ1-1, with the D gene not confidently named. This clonotype was obtained from a person aged 18 to 65 who received the Ad26.COV2.S COVID-19 vaccine or a placebo. This sample comprised peripheral blood, obtained in a trial of Ad26.COV2.S vaccine versus placebo. The CDR3 reads as follows: CSASQYTEAFF. The sequenced DNA: TGCAGTGCTTCCCAGTACACTGAAGCTTTCTTT.